The present TCR beta chain was sequenced within a study of T cells in Graves' hyperthyroidism and ophthalmopathy. A few counts support this clonotype. Researchers took RNA transcripts and amplified the TCR beta CDR3 regions from them. Carried out on the TCR CDR3, a first-round RT-PCR used the HTBI primer set. A single record per CDR3 protein comes from TCRdb applying MiXCR to the multiplex PCR reads. The sample lists around 610,000 distinct CDR3 sequences; 14% to 15% were seen once. Uncontrolled infections, other autoimmune diseases, pregnancy or lactation led to exclusion of patients. J was trimmed by 4 bases and V by 3 bases; bases with no gene match: 6. The CDR3 has 15 amino acids. From germline, CDR1 is MDHEN and CDR2 SYDVKM.

The sample consisted of blood. The chain recombines TRBV28 with TRBJ2-7; 10 bases are a match to TRBD1. This sequence was found in a woman aged 40-49 years with Graves' ophthalmopathy. The DNA of the CDR3 is TGTGCCAGCAGTTTTAGTTGGGACAGGGGTTACGAGCAGTACTTC. It specifies CASSFSWDRGYEQYF.